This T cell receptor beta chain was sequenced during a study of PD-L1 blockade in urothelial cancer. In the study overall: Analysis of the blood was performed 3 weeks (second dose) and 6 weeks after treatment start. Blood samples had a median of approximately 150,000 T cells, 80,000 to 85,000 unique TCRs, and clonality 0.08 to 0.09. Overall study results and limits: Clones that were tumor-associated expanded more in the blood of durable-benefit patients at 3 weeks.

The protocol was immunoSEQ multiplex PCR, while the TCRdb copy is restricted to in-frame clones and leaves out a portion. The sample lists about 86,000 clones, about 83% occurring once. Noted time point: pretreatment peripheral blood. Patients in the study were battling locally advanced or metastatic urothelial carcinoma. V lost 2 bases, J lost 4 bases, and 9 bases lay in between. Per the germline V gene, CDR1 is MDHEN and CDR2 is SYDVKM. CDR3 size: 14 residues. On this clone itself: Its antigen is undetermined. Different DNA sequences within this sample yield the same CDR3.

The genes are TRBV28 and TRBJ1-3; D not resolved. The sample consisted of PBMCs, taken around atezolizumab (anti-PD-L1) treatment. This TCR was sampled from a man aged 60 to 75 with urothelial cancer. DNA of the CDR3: TGTGCCAGCAGTTTAAGCGGGGTCGGAAACACCATATATTTT. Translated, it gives CASSLSGVGNTIYF.